Shown below are 24 T cell receptor beta chains from a single sample sequenced in a study of T cell clonality in common variable immunodeficiency. Clones were read by immunoSEQ multiplex PCR, and TCRdb kept only the in-frame ones, dropping some. The specimen has roughly 51,000 clones, none found just once. The sequencing input was peripheral blood mononuclear cells. The source is a person aged 18 to 75 in good health.

This clone came up many times. Read data end 3 residues before the CDR3 end; the end is taken from the germline J gene. V is TRBV28 and J is TRBJ2-1; 9 bases agree with TRBD2. The CDR3 totals 17 residues. Losses at the gene ends were 5 bases for V and 1 base for J; bases not matched to a gene: 9. Germline CDR1 reads MDHEN; CDR2 reads SYDVKM. The part of the CDR3 DNA that was read is TGTGCCAGCAGTCCAAATTTAGCGGGAGCATCCTACAATGAG. Amino acid sequence: CASSPNLAGASYNE. The whole CDR3 protein reads CASSPNLAGASYNEQFF.

This clone was recorded at least ten times. The CDR3 bases that were read are TGTGCCAGCAGCCCGAGGTTCTTATTCGACACC. Residues: CASSPRFLFDT. In full, the CDR3 is CASSPRFLFDTIYF. The V call is TRBV7-8, the J call TRBJ1-3; D gene uncertain. The read finishes 3 residues shy of the CDR3 end, and the germline J gene is used to complete it. Germline V gene lookup returns CDR1 SGHVS and CDR2 FQNEAQ. The CDR3 is made up of 14 amino acids. With 5 bases removed from V and 8 bases from J, the gap between germline ends came to 16 bases.

This clone was seen a handful of times. The CDR3 goes on 3 residues after the read ends, and that part is filled in from the germline J gene. The J gene is TRBJ2-1, the V gene TRBV19; 10 bases map to TRBD2. Per germline, CDR1 LNHDA and CDR2 SQIVND (reference sequence). V was pared by 5 bases and J by 6 bases, with 4 bases of the junction left unmatched. This CDR3 comprises 14 residues. Partial CDR3 DNA: TGTGCCAGTAGTTGGACTAGCGGCCTCAATGAG. This gives the protein CASSWTSGLNE. The CDR3 in full is CASSWTSGLNEQFF.

This clone was seen ten or more times. The CDR3 is cut off 3 residues early in the read; its end comes from the germline J gene. The chain recombines TRBV7-3 with TRBJ1-5; TRBD1 matches at 10 bases. Germline CDR1 SGHTA, CDR2 FQGTGA. V lost 5 bases and J lost 1; bases outside the gene matches: 8. There are 17 residues in the CDR3. The part of the CDR3 DNA that was read is TGTGCCAGCAGCCCACCTCCGGGACAGGGGAGCAATCAGCCC. Protein product: CASSPPPGQGSNQP. In full, the CDR3 reads CASSPPPGQGSNQPQHF.

At least ten counts were recorded for this clone. The sequence runs out 3 residues before the end of the CDR3; the remainder is reconstructed from the germline J gene. The gene calls are TRBV18 and TRBJ2-1, with 8 bases identical to TRBD2. The CDR3 runs 17 residues. With 6 bases clipped from V and 2 bases from J, the junction kept 12 bases outside the gene matches. Germline V gives CDR1 KGHSH, CDR2 LQKENI. The DNA read from the CDR3 is TGTGCCAGCTCCACCGACCCGGCGGGAGGCACCTACAATGAG. As protein: CASSTDPAGGTYNE. The complete CDR3 reads CASSTDPAGGTYNEQFF.

This clone was found many times. The CDR3 sequence is CASSLTEEYEQYF. CDR3 DNA (partial): TGCGCCAGCAGCCTGACAGAGGAATACGAG. The chain is built from TRBV5-1 and TRBJ2-7; the D gene is possibly TRBD1 (5 bases). The read terminates 3 residues before the CDR3 end, so the remaining end is supplied by the germline J gene. From germline, CDR1 is SGHRS and CDR2 YFSETQ. The CDR3 spans 13 residues. V lost 4 bases, J lost 4 bases, and 12 bases lay in between. Based on the CDR3 plus reference TRBV5-1 and TRBJ2-7, the full variable domain is KAGVTQTPRYLIKTRGQQVTLSCSPISGHRSVSWYQQTPGQGLQFLFEYFSETQRNKGNFPGRFSGRQFSNSRSEMNVSTLELGDSALYLCASSLTEEYEQYFGPGTRLTVT.

This clone occurred many times. Coverage ceases 3 residues before the CDR3 finishes, and the germline J gene fills in the end. The chain uses TRBV5-1 and TRBJ1-2, with 7 bases matching TRBD1. Per the germline V gene, CDR1 is SGHRS and CDR2 is YFSETQ. The CDR3 is 14 amino acids. This CDR3 is CASSSGTASISYTF. The DNA read from the CDR3 is TGCGCCAGCAGCTCCGGGACAGCCTCCATCAGT.

In its sample, this clone was seen many times. The read terminates 3 residues before the CDR3 end, so the remaining end is supplied by the germline J gene. The chain combines TRBV19 with TRBJ2-2, with 13 bases matching TRBD2. The J segment lost 7 bases and the V segment lost 5 bases, leaving 7 bases of the junction unmatched. The CDR3 is made up of 16 amino acids. Germline CDR1 reads LNHDA; CDR2 reads SQIVND (reference sequence). CDR3 DNA, as far as it was read: TGTGCCAGTAGTTCGAGGACTAGCGGGAGAATCGGGGAG. This encodes CASSSRTSGRIGE. The whole CDR3 region reads CASSSRTSGRIGELFF.

This clone was observed many times. The sequenced fragment ends 3 residues before the CDR3 boundary, so the rest is inferred from the germline J gene. The chain uses TRBV3-1 (or the pseudogene TRBV3-2) and TRBJ1-2; the match to TRBD1 covers 10 bases. V trimming: 3 bases; J trimming: 4 bases; junction bases outside the gene matches: 8. Looked up from germline, CDR1 is LGHDT and CDR2 is YNNKEL (reference sequence). The CDR3 is 16 amino acids. CDR3 residues: CASSHEDRGRSYGYTF. CDR3 bases read: TGTGCCAGCAGCCATGAGGACAGGGGGAGAAGCTATGGC.

This clone was found many times. The sequenced CDR3 bases are TGCAGTGCTAGCCGTGGACAGAGCAATCAGCCC. This gives the protein CSASRGQSNQP. The full CDR3 is CSASRGQSNQPQHF. This sequence joins TRBV20-1 and TRBJ1-5, with a weak D call TRBD1 (6 bases). The read finishes 3 residues shy of the CDR3 end, and the germline J gene is used to complete it. Per germline, CDR1 DFQATT and CDR2 SNEGSKA (reference sequence). The CDR3 runs 14 residues. The V end lost 3 bases, the J end lost 1 base, and 10 bases lay between the germline ends.

This clone ranks as medium-sized (0.01 to 0.1%). The read falls 3 residues short of the CDR3 end, and the missing part is taken from the germline J gene. V usage is TRBV30 and J usage is TRBJ2-7; 11 bases map to TRBD1. The CDR3 sequence is 15 residues long. Germline CDR1 GTSNPN, CDR2 SVGIG (reference sequence). Trimming cost V 4 bases and J 5 bases; bases outside gene matches: 10. The sequenced part of the CDR3 DNA is TGTGCCTGGATGGGACAGGGGGGAATGGTCGACGAG. It is translated as CAWMGQGGMVDE. The complete CDR3 protein is CAWMGQGGMVDEQYF.

The sample holds a few counts of this clone. With the read ending 3 residues before the CDR3 end, the germline J gene is used to fill in that end. The genes are TRBV18 and TRBJ1-3; the match to TRBD1 covers 7 bases. The CDR3 is 15 amino acids. Germline loops: CDR1 KGHSH, CDR2 LQKENI. Trimming cost V 4 bases and J 0 bases; bases outside gene matches: 3. CDR3 residues: CASSRGTDSGNTIYF. CDR3 bases read: TGTGCCAGCTCACGTGGGACAGACTCTGGAAACACC.

This clone was detected ten times or more. The read gets to within 3 residues of the CDR3 end, and the germline J gene fills in the rest. The chain carries TRBV15 and TRBJ2-7; tentatively, D is TRBD2 (5 bases). Germline V gene data show CDR1 as LNHNV and CDR2 as YYDKDF (reference sequence). This CDR3 comprises 14 residues. Trimming stripped 0 bases from V and 3 bases from J, with 9 bases between. The CDR3 DNA, read in part, is TGTGCCACCAGCAGAGATCGGGGTGTCTACGAG. This codes for CATSRDRGVYE. The CDR3 in its entirety is CATSRDRGVYEQYF.

This clone was seen at least ten times. Read data end 3 residues before the CDR3 end; the end is taken from the germline J gene. The V gene is TRBV5-1, the J gene TRBJ2-1; 8 positions match TRBD1. Germline V gene lookup returns CDR1 SGHRS and CDR2 YFSETQ. V lost 3 bases to trimming and J lost 7 bases; unmatched junction nucleotides: 3. The CDR3 has 13 amino acids. CDR3 residues: CASSSGQVNEQFF. CDR3 DNA, as far as it was read: TGCGCCAGCAGCTCGGGACAGGTGAATGAG.

This clone was counted at least ten times. The CDR3 goes on 3 residues after the read ends, and that part is filled in from the germline J gene. This chain connects TRBV20-1 to TRBJ1-4; possibly TRBD1 for D (5 bases). V lost 6 bases and J 7 bases, leaving 21 bases between the germline ends. The CDR3 has 15 residues. In germline, CDR1 is DFQATT, CDR2 SNEGSKA (reference sequence). The CDR3 is CSASDPRGEGEKLFF. CDR3 bases read: TGCAGTGCGAGCGACCCGAGAGGGGAGGGTGAAAAA.

In its sample, this clone was seen many times. Read sequence stops 3 residues before the CDR3 end, and the germline J gene provides the missing end. V usage is TRBV19 and J usage is TRBJ2-1; TRBD1 matches 9 bases. This CDR3 has 14 amino acids. CDR1 LNHDA and CDR2 SQIVND come from the germline V gene (reference sequence). Germline trimming cut 5 bases from V and 8 bases from J; bases unmatched to any gene: 7. This CDR3 reads CASSPDRGRDEQFF. CDR3 bases read: TGTGCCAGTAGTCCTGACAGGGGGAGGGATGAG.

This clone was found many times. The read is 3 residues too short to cover the CDR3 end, so that end is filled in from the germline J gene. The chain has TRBV19 and TRBJ1-2; weak D call: TRBD1 (5 bases). The germline V and J ends were trimmed by 1 base and 3 bases, with 12 bases remaining between them. The CDR3 extends over 15 amino acids. Germline CDR1 and CDR2: LNHDA and SQIVND (reference sequence). CDR3 bases read: TGTGCCAGTAGTATAGGGGGGGAACGGGACTATGGC. Translated: CASSIGGERDYG. The whole CDR3 sequence is CASSIGGERDYGYTF.

This clone occurred many times. The read ends 3 residues before the CDR3 terminus; that terminus is restored from the germline J gene. The chain is built from TRBV30 and TRBJ1-3; tentative D call: TRBD1 (5 bases). The ends were cut back, 2 bases at V and 0 bases at J, with 8 bases in the middle. CDR1 and CDR2 from the germline V gene are GTSNPN and SVGIG (reference sequence). This CDR3 has 14 amino acids. CDR3 protein: CAWSQGISGNTIYF. The sequenced part of the CDR3 DNA is TGTGCCTGGAGTCAGGGAATCTCTGGAAACACC.

The table lists this clone with many counts. CDR3: CSVDSRGSGSSEQFF. The part of the CDR3 DNA that was read is TGCAGCGTTGACTCGAGGGGTAGCGGGAGTAGTGAG. The chain joins TRBV29-1 to TRBJ2-1, with 9 bases lining up with TRBD2. The read ends 3 residues shy of where the CDR3 ends; the end is completed using the germline J gene. In germline, CDR1 is SQVTM, CDR2 ANQGSEA. Unmatched junction bases numbered 12, after V lost 3 bases and J lost 9 bases. The CDR3 is made up of 15 amino acids.

This clone has a count of ten or more. The read halts 3 residues ahead of the CDR3 end, with the missing end drawn from the germline J gene. The chain carries TRBV29-1 and TRBJ1-1, with 10 nucleotides matching TRBD1. The CDR3 runs 17 residues. J was trimmed by 3 bases and V by 3 bases; bases with no gene match: 13. CDR1 SQVTM and CDR2 ANQGSEA come from the germline V gene. CDR3 sequence: CSVEWGATGGKHTEAFF. CDR3 DNA (partial): TGCAGCGTTGAGTGGGGCGCGACAGGGGGCAAGCACACTGAA. The variable domain in full, completed from reference TRBV29-1 and TRBJ1-1, reads SAVISQKPSRDICQRGTSLTIQCQVDSQVTMMFWYRQQPGQSLTLIATANQGSEATYESGFVIDKFPISRPNLTFSTLTVSNMSPEDSSIYLCSVEWGATGGKHTEAFFGQGTRLTVV.

This clone was observed many times. The CDR3 end lies 3 residues beyond the end of the read and is filled in from the germline J gene. The chain couples TRBV6-2 or TRBV6-3 to TRBJ2-1; 8 nucleotides agree with TRBD1. Trimming removed 5 bases from V and 2 bases from J; junction bases left unmatched: 8. Germline V gene data show CDR1 as MNHEY and CDR2 as SVGEGT. The CDR3 has 16 residues. Partial CDR3 DNA: TGTGCCAGCAGTCGAAGGGCGGGACAGGCCTACAATGAG. Translated, it gives CASSRRAGQAYNE. The CDR3 as a whole reads CASSRRAGQAYNEQFF.

This clone came up many times. Coverage ceases 3 residues before the CDR3 finishes, and the germline J gene fills in the end. The rearrangement joins TRBV19 to TRBJ2-1; 8 bases are shared with TRBD2. The germline V gene encodes CDR1 LNHDA and CDR2 SQIVND (reference sequence). CDR3 length: 15 amino acids. With 6 bases clipped from V and 6 bases from J, the junction kept 10 bases outside the gene matches. CDR3 DNA, as far as it was read: TGTGCCAGTAGCTCTCCCTCAACTAGCGGCAATGAG. Encoded protein: CASSSPSTSGNE. The full CDR3 reads CASSSPSTSGNEQFF.

This clone was seen repeatedly, ten times or more. The DNA ends 3 residues before the CDR3 does, and the rest of the CDR3 is filled in from the germline J gene. V and J are TRBV5-1 and TRBJ2-2; 7 bases fit TRBD2. Germline assignment: CDR1 SGHRS and CDR2 YFSETQ. V was pared by 4 bases and J by 4 bases, with 4 bases of the junction left unmatched. This CDR3 spans 14 amino acids. Incomplete CDR3 DNA: TGCGCCAGCAGCCCGGGGGGAGCCACCGGGGAG. Protein: CASSPGGATGE. The whole CDR3 sequence reads CASSPGGATGELFF. Complete variable domain (other parts from reference TRBV5-1 and TRBJ2-2): KAGVTQTPRYLIKTRGQQVTLSCSPISGHRSVSWYQQTPGQGLQFLFEYFSETQRNKGNFPGRFSGRQFSNSRSEMNVSTLELGDSALYLCASSPGGATGELFFGEGSRLTVL.

In its sample, this clone was seen many times. CDR3 loop: CASSPGREFSYNEQFF. The covered CDR3 bases are TGTGCCAGCAGCCCCGGGCGGGAGTTCTCCTACAATGAG. This chain uses TRBV7-3 with TRBJ2-1; 7 nucleotides line up with TRBD2. Read data end 3 residues before the CDR3 end; the end is taken from the germline J gene. Germline assignment: CDR1 SGHTA and CDR2 FQGTGA. There are 16 residues in the CDR3. V was clipped by 5 bases and J by 0 bases; unmatched bases: 7. The full variable domain, in which reference TRBV7-3 and TRBJ2-1 provide the parts outside the CDR3, is GAGVSQTPSNKVTEKGKYVELRCDPISGHTALYWYRQSLGQGPEFLIYFQGTGAADDSGLPNDRFFAVRPEGSVSTLKIQRTERGDSAVYLCASSPGREFSYNEQFFGPGTRLTVL.